Sequencing of this T cell receptor (beta chain) was carried out in a study of CD8 T cells in Susac syndrome. V shed 3 bases and J shed 6 bases, with 19 bases lying between them. Germline lookup yields CDR1 DFQATT and CDR2 SNEGSKA (reference sequence). The CDR3 has 15 amino acids. After extraction with the RNeasy kit, roughly 0.5 to 1 ug of the RNA was reverse transcribed using random hexamers. TCRdb independently ran MiXCR on the immunoSEQ multiplex PCR reads; one entry per CDR3 protein. The sample lists some 190,000 distinct CDR3 sequences, approximately 94% occurring once. This chain connects TRBV20-1 to TRBJ2-3; D perhaps matches TRBD2 (6 bases). This receptor was obtained from a human donor in good health. The sequencing input was CD4+ T cells from PBMCs. CDR3 DNA sequence: TGCAGTGCTAGTTGGGGGAGGACCGATGTGGATACGCAGTATTTT. Its translation is CSASWGRTDVDTQYF.